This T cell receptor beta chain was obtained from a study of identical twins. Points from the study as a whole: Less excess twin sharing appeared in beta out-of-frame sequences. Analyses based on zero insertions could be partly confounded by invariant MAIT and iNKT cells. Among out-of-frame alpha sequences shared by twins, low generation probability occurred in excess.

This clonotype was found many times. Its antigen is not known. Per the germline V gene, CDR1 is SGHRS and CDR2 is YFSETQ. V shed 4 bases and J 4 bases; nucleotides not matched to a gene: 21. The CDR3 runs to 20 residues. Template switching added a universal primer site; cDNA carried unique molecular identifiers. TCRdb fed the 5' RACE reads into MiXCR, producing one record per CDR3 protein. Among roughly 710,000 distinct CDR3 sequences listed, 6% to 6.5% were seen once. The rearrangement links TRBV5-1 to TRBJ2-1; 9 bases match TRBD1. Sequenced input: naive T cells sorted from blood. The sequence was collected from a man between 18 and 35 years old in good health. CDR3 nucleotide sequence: TGCGCCAGCAGCCCCCCGCCTTCCGGGACAGGGAAAGGACCATACAATGAGCAGTTCTTC. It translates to CASSPPPSGTGKGPYNEQFF.